This T cell receptor (beta chain) was obtained from a study of blood T cell repertoires in COVID-19. This clone was picked up one time. Per the original methods: Researchers report that nucleated cell counts were estimated from reference gene primer amplification. Some clones are missing from TCRdb's copy, which holds only in-frame ones; the method was immunoSEQ multiplex PCR. That table furnishes V, J and clone size, whereas the DNA furnished D and trimming. The sample lists 250,000 or so clones; approximately 88% were seen once. Looked up from germline, CDR1 is LNHDA and CDR2 is SQIVND (reference sequence). V gave up 5 bases and J gave up 9 bases, with 14 bases separating them. This CDR3 is built from 13 residues.

The sequencing sample was made of PBMCs or T cells enriched from blood (not recorded which). This receptor was obtained from a woman aged 25 to 39 who had been exposed to COVID-19. The rearrangement links TRBV19 to TRBJ2-1; D uncertain. The CDR3 protein is CASSPNLAPEQFF. CDR3 bases: TGTGCCAGTAGTCCTAATTTAGCACCTGAGCAGTTCTTC.